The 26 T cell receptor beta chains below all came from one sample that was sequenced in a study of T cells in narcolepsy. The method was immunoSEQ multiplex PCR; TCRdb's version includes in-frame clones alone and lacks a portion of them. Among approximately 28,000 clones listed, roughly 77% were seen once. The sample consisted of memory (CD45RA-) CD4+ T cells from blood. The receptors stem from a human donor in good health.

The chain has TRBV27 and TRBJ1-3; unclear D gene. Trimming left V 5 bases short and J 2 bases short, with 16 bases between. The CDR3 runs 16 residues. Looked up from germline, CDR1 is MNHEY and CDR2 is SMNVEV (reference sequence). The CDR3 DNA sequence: TGTGCCAGCAGTCCCTCGTTCGGGTCGCCTGGAAACACCATATATTTT. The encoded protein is CASSPSFGSPGNTIYF.

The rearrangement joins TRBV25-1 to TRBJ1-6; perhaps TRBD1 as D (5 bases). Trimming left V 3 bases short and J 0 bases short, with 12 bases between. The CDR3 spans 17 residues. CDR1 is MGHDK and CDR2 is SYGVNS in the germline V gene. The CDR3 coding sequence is TGTGCCAGCAGTGACCAGGGCGGAAGCTCCTATAATTCACCCCTCCACTTT. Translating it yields CASSDQGGSSYNSPLHF.

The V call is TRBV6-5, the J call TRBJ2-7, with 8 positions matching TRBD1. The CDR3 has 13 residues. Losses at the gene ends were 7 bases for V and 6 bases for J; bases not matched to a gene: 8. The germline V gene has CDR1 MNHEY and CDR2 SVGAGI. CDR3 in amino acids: CASNLGQGSEQYF. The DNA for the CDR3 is TGTGCCAGCAACCTAGGACAGGGTTCCGAGCAGTACTTC.

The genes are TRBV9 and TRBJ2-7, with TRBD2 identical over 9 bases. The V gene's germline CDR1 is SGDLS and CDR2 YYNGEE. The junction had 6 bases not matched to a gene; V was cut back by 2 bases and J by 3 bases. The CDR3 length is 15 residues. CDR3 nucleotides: TGTGCCAGCAGCGTGGGGCGGGAGGGCCTCTACGAGCAGTACTTC. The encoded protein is CASSVGREGLYEQYF. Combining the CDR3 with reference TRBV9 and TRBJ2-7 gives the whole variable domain DSGVTQTPKHLITATGQRVTLRCSPRSGDLSVYWYQQSLDQGLQFLIQYYNGEERAKGNILERFSAQQFPDLHSELNLSSLELGDSALYFCASSVGREGLYEQYFGPGTRLTVT.

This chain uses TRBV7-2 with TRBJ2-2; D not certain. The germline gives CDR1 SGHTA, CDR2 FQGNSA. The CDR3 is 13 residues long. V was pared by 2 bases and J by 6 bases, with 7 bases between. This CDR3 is CASSLPWAGELFF. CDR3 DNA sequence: TGTGCCAGCAGCTTACCCTGGGCCGGGGAGCTGTTTTTT.

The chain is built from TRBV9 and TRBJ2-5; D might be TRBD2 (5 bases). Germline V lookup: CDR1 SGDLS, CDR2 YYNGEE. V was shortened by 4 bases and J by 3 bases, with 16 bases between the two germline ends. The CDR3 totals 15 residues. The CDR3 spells CASSLDPGWEETQYF. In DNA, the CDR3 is TGTGCCAGCAGCCTGGACCCGGGGTGGGAAGAGACCCAGTACTTC.

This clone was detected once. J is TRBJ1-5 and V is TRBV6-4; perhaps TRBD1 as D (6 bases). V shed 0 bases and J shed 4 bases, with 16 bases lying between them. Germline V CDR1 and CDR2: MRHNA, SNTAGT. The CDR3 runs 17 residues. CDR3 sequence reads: CASSDSEWGRGNQPQHF. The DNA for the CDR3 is TGTGCCAGCAGTGACTCAGAGTGGGGCAGGGGTAATCAGCCCCAGCATTTT.

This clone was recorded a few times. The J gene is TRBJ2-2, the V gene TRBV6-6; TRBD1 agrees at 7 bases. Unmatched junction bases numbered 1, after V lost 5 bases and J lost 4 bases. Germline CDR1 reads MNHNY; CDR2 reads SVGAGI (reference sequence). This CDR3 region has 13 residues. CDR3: CASSTGATGELFF. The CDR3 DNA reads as TGTGCCAGCAGTACAGGGGCCACCGGGGAGCTGTTTTTT.

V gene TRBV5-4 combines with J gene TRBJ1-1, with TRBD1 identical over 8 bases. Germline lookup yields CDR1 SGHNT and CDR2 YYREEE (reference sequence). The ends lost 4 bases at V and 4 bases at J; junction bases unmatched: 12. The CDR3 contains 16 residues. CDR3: CASSQDPGQGVTEAFF. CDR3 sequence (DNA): TGTGCCAGCAGCCAAGATCCCGGACAGGGAGTCACTGAAGCTTTCTTT.

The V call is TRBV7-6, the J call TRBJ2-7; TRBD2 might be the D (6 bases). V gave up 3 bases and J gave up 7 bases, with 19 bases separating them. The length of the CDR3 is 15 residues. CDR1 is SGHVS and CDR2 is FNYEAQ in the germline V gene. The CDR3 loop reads CASSFQGGGNQEQYF. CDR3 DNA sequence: TGTGCCAGCAGCTTCCAGGGAGGAGGGAACCAAGAGCAGTACTTC.

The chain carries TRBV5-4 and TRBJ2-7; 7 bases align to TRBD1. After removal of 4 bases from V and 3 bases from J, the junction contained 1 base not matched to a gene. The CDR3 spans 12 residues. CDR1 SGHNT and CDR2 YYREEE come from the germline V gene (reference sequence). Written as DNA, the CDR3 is TGTGCCAGCAGCCGGGACAGCTACGAGCAGTACTTC. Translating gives CASSRDSYEQYF.

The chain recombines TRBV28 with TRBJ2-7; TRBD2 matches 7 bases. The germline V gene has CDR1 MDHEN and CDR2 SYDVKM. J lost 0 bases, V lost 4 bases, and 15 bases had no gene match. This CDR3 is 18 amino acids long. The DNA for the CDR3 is TGTGCCAGCAGTTCCCCGCGATCCCCTAGCGGCAACTCCTACGAGCAGTACTTC. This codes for CASSSPRSPSGNSYEQYF.

Here the CDR3 DNA reads TGTGCCATCAACTCCGGACAGGGCAGGGAGACGCAGTATTTT. It is translated as CAINSGQGRETQYF. The chain links TRBV10-3 to TRBJ2-3; 8 bases agree with TRBD1. Germline V gene sequence: CDR1 ENHRY, CDR2 SYGVKD. After removal of 7 bases from V and 9 bases from J, the junction contained 12 bases not matched to a gene. The CDR3 sequence is 14 residues long.

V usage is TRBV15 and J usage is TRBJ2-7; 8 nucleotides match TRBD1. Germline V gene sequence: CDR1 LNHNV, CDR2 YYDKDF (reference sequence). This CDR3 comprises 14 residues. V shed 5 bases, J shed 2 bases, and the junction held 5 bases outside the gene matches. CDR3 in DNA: TGTGCCACCAGCGTTAGGGACAGGACCTACGAGCAGTACTTC. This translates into CATSVRDRTYEQYF. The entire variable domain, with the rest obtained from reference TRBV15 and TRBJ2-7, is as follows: DAMVIQNPRYQVTQFGKPVTLSCSQTLNHNVMYWYQQKSSQAPKLLFHYYDKDFNNEADTPDNFQSRRPNTSFCFLDIRSPGLGDTAMYLCATSVRDRTYEQYFGPGTRLTVT.

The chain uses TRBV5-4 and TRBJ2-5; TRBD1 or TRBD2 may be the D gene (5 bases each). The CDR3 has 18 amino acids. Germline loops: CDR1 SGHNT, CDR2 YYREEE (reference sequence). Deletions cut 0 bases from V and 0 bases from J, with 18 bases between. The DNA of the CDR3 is TGTGCCAGCAGCTTGGTATTCGGGGCTGTGCAGTACCAAGAGACCCAGTACTTC. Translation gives CASSLVFGAVQYQETQYF.

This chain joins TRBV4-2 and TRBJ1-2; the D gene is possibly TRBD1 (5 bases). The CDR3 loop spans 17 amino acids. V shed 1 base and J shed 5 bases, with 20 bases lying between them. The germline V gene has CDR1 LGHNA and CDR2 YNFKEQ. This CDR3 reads CASSQGKVWQGRYGYTF. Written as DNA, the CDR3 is TGTGCCAGCAGCCAAGGAAAGGTTTGGCAGGGCAGGTATGGCTACACCTTC.

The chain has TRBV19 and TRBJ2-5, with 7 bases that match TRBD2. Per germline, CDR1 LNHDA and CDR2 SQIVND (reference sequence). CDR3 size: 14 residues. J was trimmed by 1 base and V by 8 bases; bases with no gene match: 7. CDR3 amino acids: CASHPGGGQETQYF. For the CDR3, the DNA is TGTGCCAGTCACCCGGGCGGGGGCCAAGAGACCCAGTACTTC. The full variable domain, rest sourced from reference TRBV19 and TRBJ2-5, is DGGITQSPKYLFRKEGQNVTLSCEQNLNHDAMYWYRQDPGQGLRLIYYSQIVNDFQKGDIAEGYSVSREKKESFPLTVTSAQKNPTAFYLCASHPGGGQETQYFGPGTRLLVL.

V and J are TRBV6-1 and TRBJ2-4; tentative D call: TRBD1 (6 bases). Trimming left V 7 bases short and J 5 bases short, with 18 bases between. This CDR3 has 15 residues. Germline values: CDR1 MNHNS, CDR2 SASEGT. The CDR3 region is CASNWGRPPENIQYF. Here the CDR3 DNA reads TGTGCCAGCAATTGGGGGCGCCCCCCTGAAAACATTCAGTACTTC.

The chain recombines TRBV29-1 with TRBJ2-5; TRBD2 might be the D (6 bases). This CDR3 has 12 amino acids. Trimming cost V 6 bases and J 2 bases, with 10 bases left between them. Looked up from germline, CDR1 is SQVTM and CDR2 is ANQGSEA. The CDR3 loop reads CSVSSAQETQYF. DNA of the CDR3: TGCAGCGTCTCTAGCGCTCAAGAGACCCAGTACTTC.

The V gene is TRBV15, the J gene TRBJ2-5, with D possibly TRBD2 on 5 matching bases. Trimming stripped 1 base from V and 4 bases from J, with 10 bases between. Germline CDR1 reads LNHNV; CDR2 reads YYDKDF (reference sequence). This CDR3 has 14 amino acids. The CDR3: CATSRGLAGETQYF. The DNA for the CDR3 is TGTGCCACCAGCAGAGGGCTTGCGGGAGAGACCCAGTACTTC.

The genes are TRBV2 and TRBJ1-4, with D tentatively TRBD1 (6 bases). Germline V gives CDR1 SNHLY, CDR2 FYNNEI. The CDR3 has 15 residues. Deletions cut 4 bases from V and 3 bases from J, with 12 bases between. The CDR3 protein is CASSVEGHSNEKLFF. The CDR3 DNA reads TGTGCCAGCAGTGTTGAGGGACATTCTAATGAAAAACTGTTTTTT.

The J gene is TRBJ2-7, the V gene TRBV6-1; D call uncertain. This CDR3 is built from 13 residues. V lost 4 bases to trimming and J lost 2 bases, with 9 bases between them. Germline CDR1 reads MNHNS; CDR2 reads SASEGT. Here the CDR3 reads CASSGQFPYEQYF. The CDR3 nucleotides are TGTGCCAGCAGTGGGCAATTCCCCTACGAGCAGTACTTC.

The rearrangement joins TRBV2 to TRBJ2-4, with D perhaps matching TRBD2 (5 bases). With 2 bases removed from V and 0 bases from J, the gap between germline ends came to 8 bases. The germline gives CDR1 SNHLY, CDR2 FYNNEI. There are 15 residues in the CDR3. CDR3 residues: CASSELALAKNIQYF. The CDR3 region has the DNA TGTGCCAGCAGTGAATTAGCGTTAGCCAAAAACATTCAGTACTTC.

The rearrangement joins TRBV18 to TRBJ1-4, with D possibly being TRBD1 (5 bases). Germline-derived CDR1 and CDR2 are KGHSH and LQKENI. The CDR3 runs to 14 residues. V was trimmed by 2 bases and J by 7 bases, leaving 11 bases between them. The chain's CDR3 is CASSPGWQGEKLFF. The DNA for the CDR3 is TGTGCCAGCTCACCAGGGTGGCAGGGTGAAAAACTGTTTTTT.

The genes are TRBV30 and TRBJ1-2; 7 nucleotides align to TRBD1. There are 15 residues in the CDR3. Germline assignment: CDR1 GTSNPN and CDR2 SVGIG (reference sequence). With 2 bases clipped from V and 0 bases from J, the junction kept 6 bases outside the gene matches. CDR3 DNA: TGTGCCTGGAGTCACAAAGGGACAGCTAACTATGGCTACACCTTC. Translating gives CAWSHKGTANYGYTF. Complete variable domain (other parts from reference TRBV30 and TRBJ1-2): SQTIHQWPATLVQPVGSPLSLECTVEGTSNPNLYWYRQAAGRGLQLLFYSVGIGQISSEVPQNLSASRPQDRQFILSSKKLLLSDSGFYLCAWSHKGTANYGYTFGSGTRLTVV.

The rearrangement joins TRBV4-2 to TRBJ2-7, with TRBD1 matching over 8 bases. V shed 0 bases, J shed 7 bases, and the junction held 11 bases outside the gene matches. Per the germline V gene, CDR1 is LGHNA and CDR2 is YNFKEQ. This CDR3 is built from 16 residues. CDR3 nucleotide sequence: TGTGCCAGCAGCCAAGACAGGCGGACAGGGTTGGGTGAGCAGTACTTC. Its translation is CASSQDRRTGLGEQYF.